The T cell receptor beta chain under discussion was sequenced for a study of cytomegalovirus exposure and HLA in healthy donors. For the study at large: From 170 million or so T cells, an earlier analysis saw 100 million to 140 million unique TCR beta sequences.

Study results and caveats: Equally common other TCR beta chains were less clonally expanded than HLA-associated ones, a later analysis found. TCR beta sequences reportedly predicted most subjects' HLA-A and HLA-B alleles accurately.

Use of 60 Vbeta and 13 Jbeta primers characterized the PCR. Repertoires were generated with immunoSEQ multiplex PCR, while TCRdb's copy carries only in-frame clones and drops some. This table holds just over 85,000 clones, 65% to 80% found once. The V gene lost 1 base and the J gene lost 5 bases, with 6 bases spanning the gap. The CDR3 has 13 residues. Germline V gene data show CDR1 as MNHEY and CDR2 as SMNVEV (reference sequence). Of note for this clone: Its antigen is currently unknown.

The receptor was isolated from a middle-aged man in good health and CMV-seronegative. The chain has TRBV27 and TRBJ2-1; tentative D call: TRBD2 (5 bases). Sample: PBMCs. The DNA for the CDR3 is TGTGCCAGCAGTTTATTCGGGGACAATGAGCAGTTCTTC. Residues: CASSLFGDNEQFF.